Included here is one T cell receptor (beta chain) sequence, with context. Its cognate antigen is unknown. The isolated RNA, all of it, was reverse transcribed, so expressed TCRB transcripts were what got sequenced. Produced via immunoSEQ multiplex PCR; TCRdb's table is partial and in-frame only. Counted here are roughly 290,000 clones, 15% occurring once; the ten biggest clones make up more than 0.015%. The data were taken from a study of beta chain features in type 1 diabetes. Study-level background: No patient-donor differences in age, gender, total cells or subset yield.

Study observations and caveats: The study found moderately but significantly shorter TCRB CDR3s in all four CD4+ subsets of Type 1 diabetes patients.

Source material: naive CD4+ T cells from blood. This receptor was taken from a man between 18 and 29 years old with type 1 diabetes.

DNA of the CDR3: TGTGCCTGGAACCCGGGATCTGAGAAGCAGTACTTC. Translating it yields CAWNPGSEKQYF. The chain joins TRBV30 to TRBJ2-7, with a weak D call TRBD2 (5 bases). Germline CDR1 reads GTSNPN; CDR2 reads SVGIG (reference sequence). The CDR3 length is 12 residues. V gave up 4 bases and J gave up 8 bases, with 15 bases separating them. The complete variable domain, with remaining parts taken from reference TRBV30 and TRBJ2-7, reads SQTIHQWPATLVQPVGSPLSLECTVEGTSNPNLYWYRQAAGRGLQLLFYSVGIGQISSEVPQNLSASRPQDRQFILSSKKLLLSDSGFYLCAWNPGSEKQYFGPGTRLTVT.